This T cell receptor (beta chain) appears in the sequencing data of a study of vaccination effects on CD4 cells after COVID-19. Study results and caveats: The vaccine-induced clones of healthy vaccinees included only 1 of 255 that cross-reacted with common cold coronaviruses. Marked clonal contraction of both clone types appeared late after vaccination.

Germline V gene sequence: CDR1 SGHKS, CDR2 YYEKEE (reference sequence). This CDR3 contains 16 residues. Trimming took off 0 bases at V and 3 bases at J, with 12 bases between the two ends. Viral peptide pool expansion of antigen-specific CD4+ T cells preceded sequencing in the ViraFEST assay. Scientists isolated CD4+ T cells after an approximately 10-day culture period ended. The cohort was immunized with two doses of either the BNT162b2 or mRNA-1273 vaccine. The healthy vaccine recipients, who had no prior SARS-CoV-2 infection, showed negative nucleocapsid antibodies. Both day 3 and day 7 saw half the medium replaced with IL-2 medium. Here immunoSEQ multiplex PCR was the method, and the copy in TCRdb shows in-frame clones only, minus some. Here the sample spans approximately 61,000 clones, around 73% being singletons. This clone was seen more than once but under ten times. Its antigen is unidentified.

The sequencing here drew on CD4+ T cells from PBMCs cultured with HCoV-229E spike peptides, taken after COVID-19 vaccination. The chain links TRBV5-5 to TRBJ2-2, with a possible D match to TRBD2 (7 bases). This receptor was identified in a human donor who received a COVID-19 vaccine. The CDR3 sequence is CASSLGGGSYTGELFF. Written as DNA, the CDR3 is TGTGCCAGCAGCTTGGGGGGGGGCTCCTACACCGGGGAGCTGTTTTTT.